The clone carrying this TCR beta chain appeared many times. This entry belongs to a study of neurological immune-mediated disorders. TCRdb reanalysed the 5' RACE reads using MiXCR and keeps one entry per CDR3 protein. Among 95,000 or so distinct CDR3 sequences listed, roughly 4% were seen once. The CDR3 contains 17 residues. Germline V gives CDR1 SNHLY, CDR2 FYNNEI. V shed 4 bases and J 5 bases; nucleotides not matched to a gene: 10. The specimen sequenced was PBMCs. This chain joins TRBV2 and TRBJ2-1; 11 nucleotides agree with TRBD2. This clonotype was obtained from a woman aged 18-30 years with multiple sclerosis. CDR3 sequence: CASSGESGTSGNNEQFF. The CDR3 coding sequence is TGTGCCAGCAGTGGGGAGTCGGGGACTAGCGGAAACAATGAGCAGTTCTTC.